This T cell receptor (beta chain) originates from a study of Ad26.COV2.S vaccination and SARS-CoV-2 variants. Whole-study results and caveats: CD8+ and CD4+ T cells specific for spike reportedly responded with substantial breadth after vaccination.

Germline CDR1 MGHRA, CDR2 YSYEKL. With V trimmed by 4 bases and J by 6 bases, 6 bases remained unmatched. The CDR3 consists of 14 residues. Treatment indicated: 15 to 20 received Ad26.COV2.S at low or high dose, single or two shots; about 5 received placebo; per-sample allocation not given. Sampling happened 63 days after the first vaccine or placebo injection. A word on this clone: The antigen remains unidentified.

Sequencing used immunoSEQ multiplex PCR; TCRdb keeps in-frame clones, though not all of them. Of hundreds of thousands of clones in the sample, 80% to 90% are singletons; the top ten hold approximately 5%. The chain is built from TRBV4-1 and TRBJ2-7, with TRBD1 matching over 10 bases. The clonotype originates from a person aged 18-60 years who received the Ad26.COV2.S COVID-19 vaccine or a placebo. The sample in question was peripheral blood, obtained in a trial of Ad26.COV2.S vaccine versus placebo. CDR3 bases: TGCGCCAGCAGCCTTGGGACAGGGGTTGTCGAGCAGTACTTC. Its protein is CASSLGTGVVEQYF.